This T cell receptor beta chain was found in a study of T cells in Graves' hyperthyroidism and ophthalmopathy. Study-level findings and limits: Within blood appeared most thyroid clonotypes that had expanded above 0.001.

This clonotype was seen repeatedly, ten times or more. No antigen is known for it. Diagnosis of hyperthyroidism was new in patients aged 18 to 65, and its duration was under 2 months. Patients were excluded for uncontrolled infection, other autoimmune disease, pregnancy or lactation. Germline assignment: CDR1 SNHLY and CDR2 FYNNEI. Trimming took 6 bases from V and 2 from J, leaving 8 bases between them. This CDR3 has 12 residues. The TCR beta CDR3 regions underwent amplification using RNA transcripts as the source. The TCR CDR3 was amplified in a first-round RT-PCR using the HTBI primer set. TCRdb processed the multiplex PCR reads anew with MiXCR; each CDR3 protein has one entry. In the table there are about 98,000 distinct CDR3 sequences, approximately 40% of which are singletons.

The source of this sequence is a woman in her 30s with Graves' hyperthyroidism. The sample taken for sequencing was peripheral blood or thyroid tissue (not recorded which). The rearrangement uses TRBV2 and TRBJ2-7; D remains ambiguous. CDR3 sequence (DNA): TGTGCCAGCAGAGAAAGAACCTACGAGCAGTACTTC. This gives the protein CASRERTYEQYF.